These 3 T cell receptor beta chains originate from one sample sequenced in a study of breast tumors, draining lymph nodes, adjacent tissues. Each CDR3 protein gets one entry after TCRdb re-called the multiplex PCR reads with MiXCR. The data contain 150,000 to 200,000 distinct CDR3 sequences, about 30% of them seen just once; the ten biggest clones take up approximately 4.3%. Breast cancer patients provided tissue from their axillary draining lymph nodes. Sequenced: axillary lymph node tissue. The receptors derive from a female donor with breast cancer. Some clones in this sample may be carry-over from other donors' samples.

This clonotype was counted many times. V gene TRBV20-1 combines with J gene TRBJ1-5; TRBD1 matches at 7 bases. CDR1 is DFQATT and CDR2 is SNEGSKA in the germline V gene (reference sequence). V shed 4 bases and J 3 bases; nucleotides not matched to a gene: 6. The CDR3 spans 14 residues. DNA for the CDR3: TGCAGTGCTAATCCGGGACAGTCCAATCAGCCCCAGCATTTT. It encodes CSANPGQSNQPQHF.

This clonotype was detected ten times or more. The chain recombines TRBV19 with TRBJ1-2, with 12 bases identical to TRBD1. Trimming cost V 6 bases and J 8 bases; bases outside gene matches: 19. CDR1 is LNHDA and CDR2 is SQIVND in the germline V gene (reference sequence). This CDR3 has 18 residues. Here the CDR3 DNA reads TGTGCCAGTAGAAAGGACACAACCGGGACAGGGGGCGCCAGGGGCTACACCTTC. Amino acids: CASRKDTTGTGGARGYTF.

The table lists this clonotype with a few counts. J is TRBJ1-2 and V is TRBV18; weak D call: TRBD1 (6 bases). Germline assignment: CDR1 KGHSH and CDR2 LQKENI. This CDR3 has 15 amino acids. Trimming left V 0 bases short and J 8 bases short, with 16 bases between. CDR3 region: CASSPPTGRGLGYTF. The CDR3 DNA sequence: TGTGCCAGCTCACCACCAACAGGGAGGGGTCTCGGCTACACCTTC.